Given below is one TCR beta chain in context. These data are taken from a study of blood T cell repertoires in COVID-19. Study background: The United States, Italy and Spain supplied acute and convalescent COVID-19 samples. PBMCs, B-cell-depleted T cells, or T cells were the source of the cDNA or gDNA that made up the material.

After removal of 9 bases from V and 5 bases from J, the junction contained 10 bases not matched to a gene. Germline CDR1 ENHRY, CDR2 SYGVKD. The CDR3 is made up of 14 amino acids. Clones were sequenced by immunoSEQ multiplex PCR, and TCRdb holds only the in-frame ones, with some missing. Of some 44,000 clones in the sample, 70% to 90% were seen once. Material: peripheral blood. The receptor was isolated from a human donor in a cohort sampled during active COVID-19. The chain carries TRBV10-3 and TRBJ1-1; 9 bases are shared with TRBD1. CDR3: CAIRTGEEGTEAFF. CDR3 sequence (DNA): TGTGCCATTCGGACAGGGGAAGAAGGGACTGAAGCTTTCTTT.